The 17 T cell receptor beta chains reported below all come from one sample, sequenced in a study of T-cell reconstitution after alpha-beta-depleted transplantation in children. For TCRbeta, the library was prepared with unique molecular identifiers. TCRdb reanalysed the PCR reads using MiXCR and keeps one entry per CDR3 protein. The table shows 65,000 to 90,000 distinct CDR3 sequences, with roughly a tenth occurring only once. Sequencing was performed on PBMCs, taken before TCRalphabeta/CD19-depleted stem cell transplant. These receptors all stem from a boy under 18 with acute myeloid leukemia, due to receive a stem cell transplant.

There are many counts of this clonotype. The rearrangement joins TRBV7-2 to TRBJ2-5; 9 nucleotides match TRBD2. The CDR3 consists of 18 residues. The germline CDR1 and CDR2 sequences are SGHTA and FQGNSA. Trimming at V came to 0 bases and at J to 5 bases, leaving 13 bases not matched to a gene. The CDR3 DNA follows: TGTGCCAGCAGCTTAGCCCCTAGCGGGATAGCTGGGGGGGAGACCCAGTACTTC. This codes for CASSLAPSGIAGGETQYF.

This clonotype was seen repeatedly, ten times or more. The genes are TRBV20-1 and TRBJ2-3; TRBD2 aligns across 11 bases. The V and J ends lost 3 bases and 1 base, in that order; junction bases with no gene match: 9. The CDR3 loop spans 17 amino acids. Looked up from germline, CDR1 is DFQATT and CDR2 is SNEGSKA (reference sequence). For the CDR3, the DNA is TGCAGTGCTAGTGACGTCCTAGCGGGGGGACGCACAGATACGCAGTATTTT. It codes for CSASDVLAGGRTDTQYF.

A note on this clonotype: This may be a read error, as it is one base from a much larger clone. The rearrangement links TRBV10-3 to TRBJ1-6; possible D gene TRBD1, 5 bases. The V gene lost 5 bases and the J gene lost 4 bases, with 21 bases spanning the gap. The CDR3 loop spans 18 amino acids. Germline CDR1 reads ENHRY; CDR2 reads SYGVKD. DNA of the CDR3: TGTGCCATCAGTCCTGGGGACCGTATTTCGGCTTATAATTCACCCCTCCACTTT. This encodes CAISPGDRISAYNSPLHF.

This clonotype was recorded many times. This chain links TRBV20-1 with TRBJ2-1; no definite D call. There are 14 residues in the CDR3. Germline V gene data show CDR1 as DFQATT and CDR2 as SNEGSKA (reference sequence). The V end lost 5 bases, the J end lost 2 bases, and 13 bases lay between the germline ends. CDR3 sequence (DNA): TGCAGTGCTTCCGCGGTGGTAGCCTACAATGAGCAGTTCTTC. It is translated as CSASAVVAYNEQFF.

This clonotype was observed many times. The V call is TRBV11-2, the J call TRBJ2-3, with 12 bases fitting TRBD2. This CDR3 spans 15 amino acids. J lost 4 bases, V lost 4 bases, and 3 bases had no gene match. The germline gives CDR1 SGHAT, CDR2 FQNNGV. This chain's CDR3 is CASSSLAGGPDTQYF. The CDR3 nucleotides read TGTGCCAGCAGCTCTCTAGCGGGAGGGCCAGATACGCAGTATTTT.

V and J are TRBV12-3 or TRBV12-4 and TRBJ2-5; D gene ambiguous. V was cut by 0 bases and J by 3 bases, with 8 bases left in between. The CDR3 has 14 amino acids. This chain's CDR3 is CASSLAWLKETQYF. The CDR3 bases are TGTGCCAGCAGTTTAGCGTGGTTAAAAGAGACCCAGTACTTC.

This clonotype was recorded at least ten times. The chain is built from TRBV20-1 and TRBJ1-1; the match to TRBD1 covers 7 bases. This CDR3 spans 14 amino acids. The V gene's germline CDR1 is DFQATT and CDR2 SNEGSKA (reference sequence). Unmatched junction bases numbered 6, after V lost 3 bases and J lost 2 bases. As DNA, the CDR3 is TGCAGTGCTAGCATGGAGGGGGCCAACACTGAAGCTTTCTTT. It codes for CSASMEGANTEAFF.

This clonotype was observed many times. The chain combines TRBV5-1 with TRBJ1-4; D ambiguous. Trimming removed 7 bases from V and 0 bases from J, with 16 bases in between. The CDR3 contains 16 residues. In germline, CDR1 is SGHRS, CDR2 YFSETQ. The CDR3 sequence is CASSQREIATNEKLFF. The CDR3 coding sequence is TGCGCCAGCTCACAGAGGGAAATTGCAACTAATGAAAAACTGTTTTTT. Using reference TRBV5-1 and TRBJ1-4 for the parts outside the CDR3, the full variable domain is KAGVTQTPRYLIKTRGQQVTLSCSPISGHRSVSWYQQTPGQGLQFLFEYFSETQRNKGNFPGRFSGRQFSNSRSEMNVSTLELGDSALYLCASSQREIATNEKLFFGSGTQLSVL.

This clonotype has ten or more counts. This sequence joins TRBV7-9 and TRBJ1-6; 9 nucleotides agree with TRBD1. Germline CDR1 reads SEHNR; CDR2 reads FQNEAQ (reference sequence). This CDR3 comprises 14 residues. Losses at the gene ends were 3 bases for V and 16 bases for J; bases not matched to a gene: 10. CDR3 nucleotides: TGTGCCAGCAGCTTTCAACAGGGGGCTAGATCTCTCCACTTT. Protein product: CASSFQQGARSLHF.

This clonotype was seen many times. The J gene is TRBJ2-1, the V gene TRBV20-1; no definite D call. The CDR3 length is 15 residues. Germline lookup yields CDR1 DFQATT and CDR2 SNEGSKA (reference sequence). V lost 0 bases and J 7 bases, leaving 16 bases between the germline ends. In DNA, the CDR3 is TGCAGTGCTAGAGATGGGAACGGGTCAGGTAATGAGCAGTTCTTC. It is translated as CSARDGNGSGNEQFF.

The table lists this clonotype with many counts. The chain joins TRBV7-2 to TRBJ2-3; the D gene is possibly TRBD1 (6 bases). This CDR3 is built from 16 residues. The germline gives CDR1 SGHTA, CDR2 FQGNSA. V lost 2 bases to trimming and J lost 2 bases, with 14 bases between them. The CDR3 region is CASSLSGLGHTDTQYF. The CDR3 DNA reads TGTGCCAGCAGCTTATCAGGACTGGGACACACAGATACGCAGTATTTT.

This clonotype was detected many times. The V and J genes are TRBV7-2 and TRBJ2-5, with 7 bases lining up with TRBD2. Trimming cost V 1 base and J 1 base; bases outside gene matches: 3. Germline V lookup: CDR1 SGHTA, CDR2 FQGNSA. The CDR3 has 15 amino acids. CDR3 in amino acids: CASSLDAGAQETQYF. CDR3 nucleotide sequence: TGTGCCAGCAGCTTAGACGCGGGAGCCCAAGAGACCCAGTACTTC.

The table lists this clonotype with many counts. The chain couples TRBV6-5 to TRBJ1-1; no clear D gene. The CDR3 totals 15 residues. Germline V lookup: CDR1 MNHEY, CDR2 SVGAGI. Trimming removed 5 bases from V and 5 bases from J, with 18 bases in between. This chain's CDR3 is CASSPASTPGTEAFF. For the CDR3, the DNA is TGTGCCAGCAGTCCGGCTTCTACGCCGGGGACTGAAGCTTTCTTT.

This clonotype was found many times. The chain recombines TRBV3-1 with TRBJ2-6; D gene unclear. The CDR3 runs 14 residues. Trimming took 6 bases from V and 4 from J, leaving 10 bases between them. Germline V gives CDR1 LGHDT, CDR2 YNNKEL (reference sequence). The CDR3 DNA sequence: TGTGCCAGCAGTCCGGACGCGGGGGCCAACGTCCTGACTTTC. Its protein is CASSPDAGANVLTF. The full variable domain, with the rest looked up from reference TRBV3-1 and TRBJ2-6, is DTAVSQTPKYLVTQMGNDKSIKCEQNLGHDTMYWYKQDSKKFLKIMFSYNNKELIINETVPNRFSPKSPDKAHLNLHINSLELGDSAVYFCASSPDAGANVLTFGAGSRLTVL.

This clonotype was found many times. This chain uses TRBV20-1 with TRBJ2-2; a weak D match, TRBD1 (5 bases). CDR3 length: 14 residues. Germline V gene data show CDR1 as DFQATT and CDR2 as SNEGSKA (reference sequence). V was shortened by 3 bases and J by 1 base, with 9 bases between the two germline ends. For the CDR3, the DNA is TGCAGTGCTAGTTGGACATTGAACACCGGGGAGCTGTTTTTT. The encoded protein is CSASWTLNTGELFF.

This clonotype was detected ten times or more. J is TRBJ2-7 and V is TRBV20-1, with D possibly called TRBD1 or TRBD2 (5 bases each). CDR3 length: 13 residues. V was clipped by 3 bases and J by 5 bases, with 14 bases between them. The germline gives CDR1 DFQATT, CDR2 SNEGSKA (reference sequence). In DNA form, the CDR3 reads TGCAGTGCTAGTTGGTTGGGGGTCCACGAGCAGTACTTC. As protein: CSASWLGVHEQYF.

The sample holds many counts of this clonotype. The J gene is TRBJ1-2, the V gene TRBV7-9; 9 bases are a match to TRBD1. V lost 4 bases and J lost 5; bases outside the gene matches: 5. The CDR3 is 14 residues long. Germline V CDR1 and CDR2: SEHNR, FQNEAQ (reference sequence). CDR3 loop: CASSYEDRGYGYTF. CDR3 DNA: TGTGCCAGCAGCTATGAGGACAGGGGATATGGCTACACCTTC.